This TCR beta chain came from a study of tumor-infiltrating lymphocytes in oesophageal squamous cell carcinoma. This clonotype has more than one count but fewer than ten. TCRdb used MiXCR to reprocess the PCR reads, holding one entry per CDR3 protein. Of some 21,000 distinct CDR3 sequences in the sample, less than 45% were seen once. The CDR3 loop spans 16 amino acids. Germline values: CDR1 SGHVS, CDR2 FQNEAQ. Trimming left V 2 bases short and J 2 bases short, with 13 bases between. This clonotype was obtained from a male donor with esophageal squamous cell carcinoma. Sequencing was performed on normal esophageal tissue next to the tumor. V usage is TRBV7-8 and J usage is TRBJ2-1; D uncertain. CDR3 DNA sequence: TGTGCCAGCAGCTTACTCCTCTCCGGTCCCTACAATGAGCAGTTCTTC. Protein: CASSLLLSGPYNEQFF.